This T cell receptor beta chain was identified during a study of vaccination effects on CD4 cells after COVID-19. This CDR3 is built from 17 residues. The germline CDR1 and CDR2 sequences are MGHRA and YSYEKL. Trimming took 3 bases from V and 0 from J, leaving 15 bases between them. In the ViraFEST assay, antigen-specific CD4+ clonotypes were identified by expansion after peptide-pool stimulation. Having been cultured for roughly 10 days, the cells underwent CD4+ T cell isolation. The person was diagnosed with PCR-confirmed SARS-CoV-2 infection between March and December 2020. In its sample, this clone was seen a few times. Its cognate antigen is unknown. TCRdb's table, derived via immunoSEQ multiplex PCR, lists solely in-frame clones and lacks some. This table has 63,000 or so clones, around 72% appearing once.

The TCR originated in a human donor who had a prior SARS-CoV-2 infection. The rearrangement links TRBV4-1 to TRBJ2-1; D might be TRBD2 (6 bases). Sequenced here: CD4+ T cells from PBMCs cultured with HIV peptides, sampled before COVID-19 vaccination. This sample's subset: HIV-1 Nef peptide pool negative control/reference culture. The CDR3 coding sequence is TGCGCCAGCAGCCACAGGGACTTACCAAGCTCCTACAATGAGCAGTTCTTC. It specifies CASSHRDLPSSYNEQFF.